The clone carrying this TCR beta chain appeared many times. The antigen remains undetermined. Germline V lookup: CDR1 MGHRA, CDR2 YSYEKL. CDR3 length equals 14 residues. V was pared by 4 bases and J by 8 bases, with 12 bases between. These data come from a study of spatial heterogeneity in lung cancer. In the study overall: Where present, follow-up PBMC were sequenced a median of roughly two years after resection. A consistent excess of beta-chain over alpha-chain sequences was detected.

Every individual TCR cDNA molecule carried its own unique molecular identifier, which allowed correction of PCR and sequencing errors. Using its own MiXCR run on the 5' RACE reads, TCRdb lists one record per CDR3 protein. The sample includes about 120,000 distinct CDR3 sequences, 12% of them seen just once. Time point: blood at routine non-recurrence follow-up after resection. Tumor, nontumor lung or frozen PBMC supplied whole RNA that was sequenced unsorted. Study-level points and caveats: Resection saw ubiquitous expanded tumor TCRs appear in blood more than follow-up did.

V gene TRBV4-1 combines with J gene TRBJ1-6, with TRBD1 as a possible D gene (5 bases). The clonotype was recovered from a male donor with early-stage non-small cell lung cancer. Here the sequenced sample was PBMCs, taken at follow-up. Here the CDR3 DNA reads TGCGCCAGCAGCCTACGGGGGTGGCATTCACCCCTCCACTTT. Its protein is CASSLRGWHSPLHF.